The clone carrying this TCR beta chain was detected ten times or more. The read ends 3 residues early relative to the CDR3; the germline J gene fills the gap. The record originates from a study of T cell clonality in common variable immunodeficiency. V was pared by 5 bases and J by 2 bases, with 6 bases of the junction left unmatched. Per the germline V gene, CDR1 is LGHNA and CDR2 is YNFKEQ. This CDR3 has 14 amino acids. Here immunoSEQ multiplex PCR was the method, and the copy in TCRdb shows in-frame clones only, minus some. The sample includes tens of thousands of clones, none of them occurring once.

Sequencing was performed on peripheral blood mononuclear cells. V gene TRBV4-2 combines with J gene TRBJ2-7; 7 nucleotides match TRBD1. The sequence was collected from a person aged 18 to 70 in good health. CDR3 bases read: TGTGCCAGCAGCACCCGGGACAGACCCTACGAG. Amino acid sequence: CASSTRDRPYE. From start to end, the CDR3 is CASSTRDRPYEQYF.